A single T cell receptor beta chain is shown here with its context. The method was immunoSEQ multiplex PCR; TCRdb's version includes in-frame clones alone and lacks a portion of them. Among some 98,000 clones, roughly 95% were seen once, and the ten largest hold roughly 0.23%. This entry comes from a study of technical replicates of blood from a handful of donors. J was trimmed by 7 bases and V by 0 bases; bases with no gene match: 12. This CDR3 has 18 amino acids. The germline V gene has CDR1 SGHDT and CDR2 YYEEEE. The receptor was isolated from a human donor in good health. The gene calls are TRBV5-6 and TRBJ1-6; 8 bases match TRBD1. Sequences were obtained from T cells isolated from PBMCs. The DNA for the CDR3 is TGTGCCAGCAGCTTGGGGAGTGGGCGGACAGGGTGGAATTCACCCCTCCACTTT. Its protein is CASSLGSGRTGWNSPLHF.